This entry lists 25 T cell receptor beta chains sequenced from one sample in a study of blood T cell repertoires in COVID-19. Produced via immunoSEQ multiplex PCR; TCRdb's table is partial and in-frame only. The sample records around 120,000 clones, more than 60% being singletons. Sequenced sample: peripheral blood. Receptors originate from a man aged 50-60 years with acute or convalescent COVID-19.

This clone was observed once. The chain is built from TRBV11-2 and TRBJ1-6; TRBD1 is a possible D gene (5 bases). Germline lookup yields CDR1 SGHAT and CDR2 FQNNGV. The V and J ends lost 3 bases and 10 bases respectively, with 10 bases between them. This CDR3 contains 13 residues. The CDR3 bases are TGTGCCAGCAGCTTTCAGGGAAGCTCACCCCTCCACTTT. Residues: CASSFQGSSPLHF.

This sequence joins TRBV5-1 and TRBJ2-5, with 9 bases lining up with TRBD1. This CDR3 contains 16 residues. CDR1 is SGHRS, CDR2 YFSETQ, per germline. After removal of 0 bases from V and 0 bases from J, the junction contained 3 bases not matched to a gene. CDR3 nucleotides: TGCGCCAGCAGCTTGGACGGGACAGGGCACCAAGAGACCCAGTACTTC. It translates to CASSLDGTGHQETQYF. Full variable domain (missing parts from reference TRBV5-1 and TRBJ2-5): KAGVTQTPRYLIKTRGQQVTLSCSPISGHRSVSWYQQTPGQGLQFLFEYFSETQRNKGNFPGRFSGRQFSNSRSEMNVSTLELGDSALYLCASSLDGTGHQETQYFGPGTRLLVL.

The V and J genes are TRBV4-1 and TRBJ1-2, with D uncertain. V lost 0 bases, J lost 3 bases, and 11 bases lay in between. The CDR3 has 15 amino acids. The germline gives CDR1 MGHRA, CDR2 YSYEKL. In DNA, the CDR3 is TGCGCCAGCAGCCAAGAAATTAACGGGTACTATGGCTACACCTTC. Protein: CASSQEINGYYGYTF.

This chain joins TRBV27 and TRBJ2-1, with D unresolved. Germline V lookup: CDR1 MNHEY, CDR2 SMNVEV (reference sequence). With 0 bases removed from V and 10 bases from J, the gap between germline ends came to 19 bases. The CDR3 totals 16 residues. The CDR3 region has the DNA TGTGCCAGCAGTTTATCGTCCGGGTCACCCCCTAAGGAGCAGTTCTTC. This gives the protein CASSLSSGSPPKEQFF.

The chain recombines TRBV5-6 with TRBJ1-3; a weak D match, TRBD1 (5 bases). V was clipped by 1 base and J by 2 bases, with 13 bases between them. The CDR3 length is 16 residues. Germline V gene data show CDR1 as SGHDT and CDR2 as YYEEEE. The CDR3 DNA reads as TGTGCCAGCAGCTTGAACAAAGGCAGGGCTGGAAACACCATATATTTT. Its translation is CASSLNKGRAGNTIYF.

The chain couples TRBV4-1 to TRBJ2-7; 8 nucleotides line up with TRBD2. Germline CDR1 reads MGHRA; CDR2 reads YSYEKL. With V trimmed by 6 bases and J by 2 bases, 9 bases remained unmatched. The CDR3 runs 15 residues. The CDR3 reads CASSLGTRTPYEQYF. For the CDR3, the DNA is TGCGCCAGCAGTTTAGGGACTAGGACTCCCTACGAGCAGTACTTC.

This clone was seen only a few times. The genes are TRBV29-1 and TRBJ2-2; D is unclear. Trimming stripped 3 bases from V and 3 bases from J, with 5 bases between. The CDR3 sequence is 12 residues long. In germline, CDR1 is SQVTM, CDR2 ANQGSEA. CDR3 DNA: TGCAGCGTTGAGCCAGACACCGGGGAGCTGTTTTTT. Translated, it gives CSVEPDTGELFF.

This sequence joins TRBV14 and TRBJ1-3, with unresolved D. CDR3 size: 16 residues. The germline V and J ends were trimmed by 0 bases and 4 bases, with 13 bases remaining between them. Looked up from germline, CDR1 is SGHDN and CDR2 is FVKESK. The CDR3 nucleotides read TGTGCCAGCAGCCAAGATGAGACGGGATGGGGAAACACCATATATTTT. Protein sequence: CASSQDETGWGNTIYF.

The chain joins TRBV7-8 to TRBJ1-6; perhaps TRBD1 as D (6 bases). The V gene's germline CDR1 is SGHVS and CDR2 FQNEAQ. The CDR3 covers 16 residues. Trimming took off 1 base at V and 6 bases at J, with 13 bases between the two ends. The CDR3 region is CASSLVQGPTNSPLHF. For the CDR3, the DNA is TGTGCCAGCAGCTTAGTTCAGGGGCCGACTAATTCACCCCTCCACTTT.

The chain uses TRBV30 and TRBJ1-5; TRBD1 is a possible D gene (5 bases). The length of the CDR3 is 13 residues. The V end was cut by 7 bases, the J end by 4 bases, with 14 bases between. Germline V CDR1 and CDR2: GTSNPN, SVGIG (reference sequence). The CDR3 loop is CASPRGGNQPQHF. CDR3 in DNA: TGTGCCTCACCACGCGGGGGTAATCAGCCCCAGCATTTT.

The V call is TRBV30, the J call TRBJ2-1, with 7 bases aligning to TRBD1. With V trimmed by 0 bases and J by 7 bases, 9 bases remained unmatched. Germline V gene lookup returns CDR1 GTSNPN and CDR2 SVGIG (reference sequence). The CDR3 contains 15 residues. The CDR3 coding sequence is TGTGCCTGGAGTGTTGCCGGGACAGAGCTTAATGAGCAGTTCTTC. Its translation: CAWSVAGTELNEQFF. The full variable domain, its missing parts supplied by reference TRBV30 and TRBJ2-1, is SQTIHQWPATLVQPVGSPLSLECTVEGTSNPNLYWYRQAAGRGLQLLFYSVGIGQISSEVPQNLSASRPQDRQFILSSKKLLLSDSGFYLCAWSVAGTELNEQFFGPGTRLTVL.

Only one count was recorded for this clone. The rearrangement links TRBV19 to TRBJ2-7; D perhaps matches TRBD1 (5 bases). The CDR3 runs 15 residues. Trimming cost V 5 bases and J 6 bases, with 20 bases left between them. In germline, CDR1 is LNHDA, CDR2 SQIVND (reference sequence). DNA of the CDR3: TGTGCCAGTAGTGATAGGACATCGCCCCAGGGCGAGCAGTACTTC. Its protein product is CASSDRTSPQGEQYF.

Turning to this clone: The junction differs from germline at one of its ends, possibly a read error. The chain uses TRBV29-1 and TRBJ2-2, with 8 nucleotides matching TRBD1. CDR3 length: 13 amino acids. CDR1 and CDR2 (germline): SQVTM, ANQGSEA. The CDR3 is CSVEGQGGGELFF. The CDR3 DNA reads TGCAGCGTAGAAGGACAGGGCGGCGGGGAGCTGTTTTTT.

The CDR3 nucleotides are TGTGCCTGGAGTCGGGGAGGGTCGGATCAGCCCCAGCATTTT. As protein: CAWSRGGSDQPQHF. This chain uses TRBV30 with TRBJ1-5; D is unclear. CDR3 size: 14 residues. Deletions cut 2 bases from V and 5 bases from J, with 13 bases between. Germline CDR1 reads GTSNPN; CDR2 reads SVGIG (reference sequence).

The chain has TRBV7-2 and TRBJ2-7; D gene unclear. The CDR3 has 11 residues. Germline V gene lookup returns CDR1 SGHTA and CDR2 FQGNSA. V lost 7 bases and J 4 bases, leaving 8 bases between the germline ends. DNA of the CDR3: TGTGCCAGCACCCTCGCGTACGAGCAGTACTTC. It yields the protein CASTLAYEQYF.

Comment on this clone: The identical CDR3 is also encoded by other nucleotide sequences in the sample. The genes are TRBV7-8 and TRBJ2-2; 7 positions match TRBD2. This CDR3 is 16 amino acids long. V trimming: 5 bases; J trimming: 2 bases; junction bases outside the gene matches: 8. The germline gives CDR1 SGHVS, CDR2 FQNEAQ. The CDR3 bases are TGTGCCAGCAGCCTCGCTAGCGGATCTAACACCGGGGAGCTGTTTTTT. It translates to CASSLASGSNTGELFF.

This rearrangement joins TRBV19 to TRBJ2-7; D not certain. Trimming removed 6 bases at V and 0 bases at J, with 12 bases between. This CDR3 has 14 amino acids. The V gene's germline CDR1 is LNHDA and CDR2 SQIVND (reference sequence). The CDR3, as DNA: TGTGCCAGTAGGGTCTCTTTTAGCTCCTACGAGCAGTACTTC. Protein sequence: CASRVSFSSYEQYF.

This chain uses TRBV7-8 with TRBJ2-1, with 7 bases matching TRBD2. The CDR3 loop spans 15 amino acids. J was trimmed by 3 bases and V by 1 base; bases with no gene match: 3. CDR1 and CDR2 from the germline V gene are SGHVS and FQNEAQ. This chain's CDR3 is CASSLGTRSYNEQFF. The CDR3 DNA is TGTGCCAGCAGCTTAGGGACTAGGAGCTACAATGAGCAGTTCTTC.

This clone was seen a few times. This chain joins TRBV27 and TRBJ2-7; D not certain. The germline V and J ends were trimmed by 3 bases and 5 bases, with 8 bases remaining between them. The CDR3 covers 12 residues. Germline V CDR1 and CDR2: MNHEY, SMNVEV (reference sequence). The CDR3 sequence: CASSFGSHEQYF. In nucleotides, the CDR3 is TGTGCCAGCAGTTTCGGTTCACACGAGCAGTACTTC.

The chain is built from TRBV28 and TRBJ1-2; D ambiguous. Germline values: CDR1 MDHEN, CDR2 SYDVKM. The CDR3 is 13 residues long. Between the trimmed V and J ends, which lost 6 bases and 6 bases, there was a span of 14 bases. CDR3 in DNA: TGTGCCAGCAGAAAGATGGGAGTGGATGGCTACACCTTC. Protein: CASRKMGVDGYTF.

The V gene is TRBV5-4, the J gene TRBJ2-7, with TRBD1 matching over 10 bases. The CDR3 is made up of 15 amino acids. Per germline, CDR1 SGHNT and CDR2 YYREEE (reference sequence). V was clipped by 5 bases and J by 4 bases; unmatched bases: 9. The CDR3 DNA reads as TGTGCCAGCAGGGATCCGGGACAGGGGAGTTACGAGCAGTACTTC. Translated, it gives CASRDPGQGSYEQYF.

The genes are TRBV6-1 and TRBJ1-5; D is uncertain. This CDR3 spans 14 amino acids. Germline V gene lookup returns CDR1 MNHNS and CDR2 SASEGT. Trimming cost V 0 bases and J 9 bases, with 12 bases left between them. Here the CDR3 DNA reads TGTGCCAGCAGTGAAGCGGTCGGGGAGGCGCCCCAGCATTTT. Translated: CASSEAVGEAPQHF.

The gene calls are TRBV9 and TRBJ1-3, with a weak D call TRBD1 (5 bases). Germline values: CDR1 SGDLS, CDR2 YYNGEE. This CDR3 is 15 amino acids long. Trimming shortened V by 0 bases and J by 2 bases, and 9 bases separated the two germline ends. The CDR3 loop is CASSVGGVPGNTIYF. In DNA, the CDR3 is TGTGCCAGCAGCGTAGGGGGGGTTCCTGGAAACACCATATATTTT. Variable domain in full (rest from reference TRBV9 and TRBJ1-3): DSGVTQTPKHLITATGQRVTLRCSPRSGDLSVYWYQQSLDQGLQFLIQYYNGEERAKGNILERFSAQQFPDLHSELNLSSLELGDSALYFCASSVGGVPGNTIYFGEGSWLTVV.

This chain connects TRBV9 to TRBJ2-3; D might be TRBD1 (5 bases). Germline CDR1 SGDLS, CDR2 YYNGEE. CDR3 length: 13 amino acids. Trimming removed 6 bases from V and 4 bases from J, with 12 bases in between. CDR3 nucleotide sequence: TGTGCCAGCAACCAGGGTGGCCCAGATACGCAGTATTTT. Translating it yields CASNQGGPDTQYF.

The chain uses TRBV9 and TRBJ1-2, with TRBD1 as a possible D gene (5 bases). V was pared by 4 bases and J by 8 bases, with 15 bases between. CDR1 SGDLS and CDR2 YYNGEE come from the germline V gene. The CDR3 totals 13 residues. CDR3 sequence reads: CASSPQTEVGYTF. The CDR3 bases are TGTGCCAGCAGCCCCCAGACAGAGGTGGGCTACACCTTC.